This TCR beta chain was captured by sequencing in a study of cytomegalovirus exposure and HLA in healthy donors. Whole-study context: Earlier, 95 million to 130 million unique TCR beta sequences were recovered from around 180 million T cells by an analysis.

With 60 Vbeta and 13 Jbeta primers, the PCR was carried out. Only in-frame clones appear in the TCRdb table, and some are missing; sequencing was by immunoSEQ multiplex PCR. This table holds about 160,000 clones, roughly 76% found once. CDR3 length: 15 amino acids. Germline V gives CDR1 SGHTA, CDR2 FQGNSA. Between the trimmed V and J ends, which lost 5 bases and 10 bases, there was a span of 18 bases. Findings of the study overall: Earlier analysis found most TCR beta V segments productive about 90% or about 30% of the time. Later analysis suggested links between common viral pathogens and several top significant clusters. According to reports, the classifier identified cytomegalovirus status with high specificity and sensitivity.

With regard to this clone: Antigen specificity is unknown.

The sample was PBMCs. The receptor comes from a woman between 50 and 59 years old in good health and CMV-seronegative. The rearrangement links TRBV7-2 to TRBJ1-6, with D maybe TRBD1 (6 bases). As DNA, the CDR3 is TGTGCCAGCAGCACATATCCAGGGGCAGGATCACCCCTCCACTTT. This encodes CASSTYPGAGSPLHF.